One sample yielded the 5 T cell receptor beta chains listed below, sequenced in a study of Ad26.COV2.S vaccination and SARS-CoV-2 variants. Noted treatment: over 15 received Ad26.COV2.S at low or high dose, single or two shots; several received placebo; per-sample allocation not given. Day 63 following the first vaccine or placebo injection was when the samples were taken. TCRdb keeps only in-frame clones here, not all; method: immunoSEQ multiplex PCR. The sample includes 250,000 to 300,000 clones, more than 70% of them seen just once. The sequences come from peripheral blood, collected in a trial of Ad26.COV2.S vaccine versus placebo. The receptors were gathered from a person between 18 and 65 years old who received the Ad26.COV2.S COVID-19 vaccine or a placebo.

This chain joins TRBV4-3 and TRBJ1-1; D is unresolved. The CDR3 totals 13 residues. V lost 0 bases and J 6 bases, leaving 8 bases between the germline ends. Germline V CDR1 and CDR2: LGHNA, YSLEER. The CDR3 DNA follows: TGCGCCAGCAGCCAAGATTGGGCGGCTGAAGCTTTCTTT. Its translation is CASSQDWAAEAFF.

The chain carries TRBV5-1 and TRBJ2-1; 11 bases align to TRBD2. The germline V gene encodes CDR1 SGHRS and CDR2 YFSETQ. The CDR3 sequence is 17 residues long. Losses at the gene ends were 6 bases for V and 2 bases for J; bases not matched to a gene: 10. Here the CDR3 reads CASTPLAGGLTYNEQFF. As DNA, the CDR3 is TGCGCCAGCACCCCGCTAGCGGGGGGCCTTACCTACAATGAGCAGTTCTTC.

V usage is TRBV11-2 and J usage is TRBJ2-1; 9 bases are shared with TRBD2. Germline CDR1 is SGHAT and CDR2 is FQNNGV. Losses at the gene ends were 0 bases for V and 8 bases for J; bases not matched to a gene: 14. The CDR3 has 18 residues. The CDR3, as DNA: TGTGCCAGCAGCTTAGATGAGACTAGCGGCACAGGTAGCGATGAGCAGTTCTTC. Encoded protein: CASSLDETSGTGSDEQFF.

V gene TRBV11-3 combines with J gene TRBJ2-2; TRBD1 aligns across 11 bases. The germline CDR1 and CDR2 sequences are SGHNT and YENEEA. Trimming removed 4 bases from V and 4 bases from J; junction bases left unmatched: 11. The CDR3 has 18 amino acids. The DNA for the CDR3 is TGTGCCAGCAGCTCGGGGACAGGGGGAGCCCTACGCACCGGGGAGCTGTTTTTT. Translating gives CASSSGTGGALRTGELFF.

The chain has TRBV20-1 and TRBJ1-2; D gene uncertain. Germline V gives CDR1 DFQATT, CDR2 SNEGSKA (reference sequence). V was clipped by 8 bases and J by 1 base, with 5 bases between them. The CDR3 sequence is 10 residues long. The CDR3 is CSSINYGYTF. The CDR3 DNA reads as TGCAGTTCCATTAACTATGGCTACACCTTC.